This T cell receptor (beta chain) derives from a study of cytotoxic CD8 clonotypes in ibrutinib-treated CLL (dated by TCRdb to the early 2020s). For the wider study: In this cohort, approximately 14 patients were treatment-naive and approximately ten were relapsed/refractory, while some 18 had unmutated IGHV. Partial responses were observed in 24 patients and complete responses in 2; after a median follow-up of around 68 months, remission was maintained in roughly 15 patients and progression was observed in 12. The response samples were drawn at a median of roughly eleven months into treatment, with a range of roughly 6 to 40 months. On average, each sample yielded roughly 250,000 productive templates and about 94,000 productive rearrangements. Of the 90 or so people in the trial, about 25 had longitudinal samples available. Cryopreserved peripheral blood mononuclear cells were obtained before treatment, at response, and at either sustained remission or disease progression. Every sample from remission and from progressive disease was obtained while the patients were still on ibrutinib. Overall study outcomes, separate from this receptor: Baseline clonality exceeded that of age-matched healthy donors and correlated strongly with circulating CD8+ T-cell counts. Sustained-remission and progressing patients did not have matched sampling times, and lymph node repertoires were not examined. Public clonotypes were rare and either shrank or stayed stable during treatment, and the rise in clonality at ibrutinib response reflected expansion of private clonotypes. At ibrutinib response clonality went up, during sustained remission it held steady, and at progression it dropped back toward baseline.

CDR1 and CDR2, looked up from the germline V gene (reference sequence), are GTSNPN and SVGIG. The V and J ends are trimmed by 3 bases and 4 bases, leaving 13 bases between them. Reading from cysteine to phenylalanine, the CDR3 counts 14 amino acids. CDR3 DNA is the only sequence kept; it has 42 bases, read in frame from the first base. Each clonotype received, on average, about 9.7x coverage in deep resolution sequencing performed on a MiSeq, where the target depth lay between 1 in 1 million and 1 in 200,000 T cells. The immunoSEQ hsTCRB Kit was used to generate TCR beta libraries. Turning to the authors' computational methods: The data were analyzed with ImmunoSEQ Analyzer and ImmunoSEQ Data Assistant, and V, D and J gene assignments followed IMGT definitions. Clonality was computed as one minus normalized Shannon entropy of productive rearrangement frequencies, ranging from 0 to 1. Only overrepresented clonotypes making up at least 0.05% of each patient's repertoire were included in the public clonotype analysis. Repertoires from some 13 age-matched healthy donors in immuneACCESS were used as clonality controls. This is the immuneACCESS table as TCRdb keeps it, with only in-frame sequences that have V and J called. A part of the clones is gone; compared with another copy, unresolved V genes explain less than half, and the rest is unexplained. The V and J calls and clone size are taken from that table; D and trimming were inferred from the DNA. This sample comprises more than 140,000 clones, about 72% of them detected only once. The ten largest clones take up 25% to 30% of the sample.

As to this clone: Its antigen remains undetermined. Per-nucleotide qualities are absent, and no much larger clonotype sits a single base away.

The time point label of this sample denotes: approximately eleven months on ibrutinib. For TCR beta library preparation, about 2 micrograms of genomic DNA were isolated from cryopreserved PBMCs. Longitudinal blood samples from CLL patients receiving ibrutinib monotherapy were subjected to high-throughput TCR beta sequencing. Patients were enrolled in a phase 2 open-label single-center ibrutinib monotherapy trial. The rearrangement combines TRBV30 with TRBJ2-1, with the D gene not confidently named. Sample: PBMCs, taken after 12 months of ibrutinib treatment. The origin of this receptor is a human donor with chronic lymphocytic leukemia. The DNA is TGTGCCTGGAGCCCTTCACGGACGTACAATGAGCAGTTCTTC. This encodes CAWSPSRTYNEQFF. Reference TRBV30 and TRBJ2-1 proteins supply the regions before and after the CDR3; the full variable domain is: SQTIHQWPATLVQPVGSPLSLECTVEGTSNPNLYWYRQAAGRGLQLLFYSVGIGQISSEVPQNLSASRPQDRQFILSSKKLLLSDSGFYLCAWSPSRTYNEQFFGPGTRLTVL.